A single sample is the source of the 25 T cell receptor beta chains below, sequenced in a study of response to subunit inactivated influenza vaccine. TCRdb analysed the RT-PCR reads with MiXCR anew, one entry per CDR3 protein. The sample lists over 450,000 distinct CDR3 sequences, 10% to 15% seen once, with around 13% in the top ten. The sample here was PBMCs from blood, taken more than 35 days after vaccination. The receptors stem from a man aged 50-59 years who received an inactivated influenza vaccine.

This rearrangement joins TRBV20-1 to TRBJ2-7; D gene uncertain. The germline V and J ends were trimmed by 2 bases and 3 bases, with 5 bases remaining between them. The CDR3 length is 11 residues. From germline, CDR1 is DFQATT and CDR2 SNEGSKA (reference sequence). CDR3 amino acids: CSARLLYEQYF. The CDR3 DNA reads TGCAGTGCTAGACTCCTCTACGAGCAGTACTTC.

This clonotype has only a few counts. V is TRBV7-2 and J is TRBJ2-7; 8 nucleotides agree with TRBD2. Trimming at V came to 2 bases and at J to 3 bases, leaving 6 bases not matched to a gene. Germline CDR1 and CDR2: SGHTA and FQGNSA. The CDR3 sequence is 15 residues long. CDR3 in amino acids: CASSLSGSYSYEQYF. In DNA form, the CDR3 reads TGTGCCAGCAGCTTAAGCGGGAGTTATAGCTACGAGCAGTACTTC.

This clonotype was seen a handful of times. The V call is TRBV7-7, the J call TRBJ2-5; TRBD1 agrees at 9 bases. V dropped 4 bases and J dropped 9; count of bases not matched to a gene: 12. The germline gives CDR1 SSHAT, CDR2 FNYEAQ (reference sequence). CDR3 length equals 15 residues. The CDR3 protein is CASSSGQGQFGAQYF. For the CDR3, the DNA is TGTGCCAGCAGCTCAGGACAGGGGCAGTTCGGGGCCCAGTACTTC.

The rearrangement uses TRBV7-2 and TRBJ1-3; no firm D call. This CDR3 has 14 residues. V was cut by 3 bases and J by 0 bases, with 6 bases left in between. The germline V gene has CDR1 SGHTA and CDR2 FQGNSA. CDR3 DNA sequence: TGTGCCAGCAGCTTGGCTATCTCTGGAAACACCATATATTTT. This sequence encodes CASSLAISGNTIYF.

J is TRBJ2-7 and V is TRBV3-1; TRBD1 matches at 8 bases. The junction had 4 bases not matched to a gene; V was cut back by 1 base and J by 5 bases. From germline, CDR1 is LGHDT and CDR2 YNNKEL (reference sequence). The CDR3 consists of 14 residues. The CDR3 loop reads CASSQAAGGDEQYF. As DNA, the CDR3 is TGTGCCAGCAGCCAAGCGGCAGGGGGCGACGAGCAGTACTTC.

This clonotype was picked up a small number of times. The chain carries TRBV6-5 and TRBJ2-7; 7 bases fit TRBD2. The junction had 9 bases not matched to a gene; V was cut back by 0 bases and J by 4 bases. Per germline, CDR1 MNHEY and CDR2 SVGAGI. The length of the CDR3 is 16 residues. CDR3 DNA sequence: TGTGCCAGCAGTTACTCGAGGGTAGCGGGTAAATACGAGCAGTACTTC. Its translation is CASSYSRVAGKYEQYF.

This CDR3 is CASSPWTSGGYNSSTDTQYF. The CDR3 DNA reads TGTGCCAGCAGTCCTTGGACTAGCGGGGGGTACAACTCTAGCACAGATACGCAGTATTTT. V and J are TRBV6-2 or TRBV6-3 and TRBJ2-3; 14 bases fit TRBD2. Germline trimming cut 5 bases from V and 0 bases from J; bases unmatched to any gene: 13. The CDR3 loop spans 20 amino acids. In germline, CDR1 is MNHEY, CDR2 SVGEGT.

Ten or more counts support this clonotype. J is TRBJ1-1 and V is TRBV10-3, with D unclear. The germline V gene encodes CDR1 ENHRY and CDR2 SYGVKD. With 0 bases removed from V and 6 bases from J, the gap between germline ends came to 17 bases. The CDR3 runs 16 residues. In DNA, the CDR3 is TGTGCCATCAGTGAGTCGGTAGGCGTCGGGAATGCTGAAGCTTTCTTT. Its protein is CAISESVGVGNAEAFF.

The chain carries TRBV7-9 and TRBJ1-2; 7 bases map to TRBD1. CDR3 size: 15 residues. Germline V CDR1 and CDR2: SEHNR, FQNEAQ (reference sequence). With V trimmed by 4 bases and J by 4 bases, 9 bases remained unmatched. This chain's CDR3 is CASSSSRGVSYGYTF. The CDR3 DNA reads as TGTGCCAGCAGCTCCAGCAGGGGGGTTAGCTATGGCTACACCTTC.

The chain employs TRBV11-2 and TRBJ2-5; TRBD2 agrees at 10 bases. CDR3 length: 18 amino acids. V gave up 7 bases and J gave up 5 bases; unmatched junction bases: 19. Per the germline V gene, CDR1 is SGHAT and CDR2 is FQNNGV. In DNA, the CDR3 is TGTGCCAGCAAACCTGGGCTAGCGGGGGCCTTTACATGGGAGACCCAGTACTTC. This encodes CASKPGLAGAFTWETQYF.

This clonotype was seen a handful of times. V is TRBV5-4 and J is TRBJ2-3; no firm D call. Deletions cut 3 bases from V and 0 bases from J, with 8 bases between. The CDR3 is 14 amino acids. Germline lookup yields CDR1 SGHNT and CDR2 YYREEE (reference sequence). CDR3 sequence reads: CASSSPSSTDTQYF. As DNA, the CDR3 is TGTGCCAGCAGCTCACCGTCTAGCACAGATACGCAGTATTTT.

The sample holds a few counts of this clonotype. This chain uses TRBV7-3 with TRBJ2-2, with TRBD2 identical over 8 bases. With V trimmed by 0 bases and J by 6 bases, 12 bases remained unmatched. Germline V gene data show CDR1 as SGHTA and CDR2 as FQGTGA. The CDR3 is 18 amino acids. The DNA for the CDR3 is TGTGCCAGCAGCTTAACGGTAGCGGGGAGTCGTCCCCCCGGGGAGCTGTTTTTT. Translated: CASSLTVAGSRPPGELFF.

This chain uses TRBV4-1 with TRBJ2-2; TRBD2 might be the D (6 bases). This CDR3 has 18 amino acids. The germline V and J ends were trimmed by 0 bases and 2 bases, with 16 bases remaining between them. CDR1 is MGHRA and CDR2 is YSYEKL in the germline V gene. Here the CDR3 reads CASSQEPIREFNTGELFF. The CDR3 nucleotides read TGCGCCAGCAGCCAAGAACCCATTCGGGAGTTCAACACCGGGGAGCTGTTTTTT.

V usage is TRBV5-5 and J usage is TRBJ2-7, with 7 nucleotides matching TRBD1. The CDR3 contains 16 residues. Germline CDR1 is SGHKS and CDR2 is YYEKEE (reference sequence). The V segment lost 3 bases and the J segment 4 bases; nucleotides outside the gene matches: 13. The chain's CDR3 is CASSSDLKGAGYEQYF. For the CDR3, the DNA is TGTGCCAGCAGCTCAGATTTAAAGGGGGCTGGTTACGAGCAGTACTTC.

The genes are TRBV29-1 and TRBJ2-6; D is uncertain. Germline V gene data show CDR1 as SQVTM and CDR2 as ANQGSEA. CDR3 length: 15 residues. The V and J ends lost 4 bases and 0 bases respectively, with 10 bases between them. The CDR3 loop reads CSVAHGISGANVLTF. The CDR3, as DNA: TGCAGCGTTGCACATGGGATCTCTGGGGCCAACGTCCTGACTTTC.

This rearrangement joins TRBV7-2 to TRBJ1-1; no clear D gene. Germline CDR1 SGHTA, CDR2 FQGNSA. Trimming removed 3 bases from V and 1 base from J, with 6 bases in between. The CDR3 runs to 13 residues. CDR3 amino acids: CASSFRANTEAFF. In DNA, the CDR3 is TGTGCCAGCAGCTTCAGAGCGAACACTGAAGCTTTCTTT.

DNA of the CDR3: TGTGCCAGCAGTTACGTTGCCCCCTACGAGCAGTACTTC. It encodes CASSYVAPYEQYF. The rearrangement links TRBV6-2 or TRBV6-3 to TRBJ2-7; D remains unclear. CDR1 and CDR2 from the germline V gene are MNHEY and SVGEGT. The V gene lost 2 bases and the J gene lost 2 bases, with 7 bases spanning the gap. This CDR3 spans 13 amino acids.

This clonotype showed up just a few times. The V gene is TRBV7-6, the J gene TRBJ2-1; D remains ambiguous. Germline-derived CDR1 and CDR2 are SGHVS and FNYEAQ. V was pared by 0 bases and J by 11 bases, with 8 bases between. The CDR3 length is 12 residues. CDR3 amino acids: CASSLARSQQFF. The CDR3 DNA follows: TGTGCCAGCAGCTTAGCTCGGTCCCAGCAGTTCTTC. Full variable domain (outside the CDR3, taken from reference TRBV7-6 and TRBJ2-1): GAGVSQSPRYKVTKRGQDVALRCDPISGHVSLYWYRQALGQGPEFLTYFNYEAQQDKSGLPNDRFSAERPEGSISTLTIQRTEQRDSAMYRCASSLARSQQFFGPGTRLTVL.

This clonotype was observed a handful of times. V gene TRBV4-3 combines with J gene TRBJ1-1; D is unclear. CDR3 length: 13 amino acids. The V gene lost 1 base and the J gene lost 5 bases, with 8 bases spanning the gap. Germline CDR1 is LGHNA and CDR2 is YSLEER. The CDR3 DNA sequence: TGCGCCAGCAGCCAAGGAAGTAGGACTGAAGCTTTCTTT. Encoded protein: CASSQGSRTEAFF.

This chain links TRBV7-9 with TRBJ2-5; D not certain. Trimming removed 5 bases from V and 4 bases from J, with 11 bases in between. Germline CDR1 and CDR2: SEHNR and FQNEAQ (reference sequence). CDR3 size: 13 residues. The CDR3 sequence: CASSPFGPETQYF. Written as DNA, the CDR3 is TGTGCCAGCAGCCCGTTCGGACCAGAGACCCAGTACTTC.

The sample holds many counts of this clonotype. The J gene is TRBJ1-5, the V gene TRBV5-1; 9 nucleotides line up with TRBD1. J gave up 3 bases and V 4 bases, and 5 bases lay outside the gene matches. The V gene's germline CDR1 is SGHRS and CDR2 YFSETQ. The CDR3 is 15 residues long. In DNA form, the CDR3 reads TGCGCCAGCAGCCTGACAGGGGGAAACAATCAGCCCCAGCATTTT. Its translation: CASSLTGGNNQPQHF.

V and J are TRBV29-1 and TRBJ1-4; D is ambiguous. V lost 4 bases, J lost 0 bases, and 9 bases lay in between. The CDR3 covers 14 residues. CDR1 and CDR2 (germline): SQVTM, ANQGSEA. The CDR3 nucleotides read TGCAGCGTTGGCGGGTCATCAACTAATGAAAAACTGTTTTTT. It specifies CSVGGSSTNEKLFF.

This sequence joins TRBV7-2 and TRBJ2-7; 10 bases map to TRBD1. The V segment lost 5 bases and the J segment 4 bases; nucleotides outside the gene matches: 5. The CDR3 consists of 14 residues. Germline V gene sequence: CDR1 SGHTA, CDR2 FQGNSA. CDR3 sequence (DNA): TGTGCCAGCAGCCCGACAGGGGGCCAGTACGAGCAGTACTTC. It yields the protein CASSPTGGQYEQYF.

The chain couples TRBV5-6 to TRBJ1-4, with 8 bases fitting TRBD1. Per the germline V gene, CDR1 is SGHDT and CDR2 is YYEEEE. CDR3 length: 14 residues. V lost 3 bases, J lost 11 bases, and 9 bases stayed unmatched. CDR3 residues: CASSSLQGARKLFF. CDR3 nucleotide sequence: TGTGCCAGCAGCTCCCTCCAGGGGGCGCGGAAACTGTTTTTT.

This clonotype was found a few times. J is TRBJ1-1 and V is TRBV5-1; D unclear. The V end lost 3 bases, the J end lost 3 bases, and 12 bases lay between the germline ends. This CDR3 region has 14 residues. The germline CDR1 and CDR2 sequences are SGHRS and YFSETQ. CDR3 nucleotide sequence: TGCGCCAGCAGCTCCCTAAGGCCGGACACTGAAGCTTTCTTT. Translated: CASSSLRPDTEAFF.